These 3 T cell receptor beta chains share one sample of origin, sequenced in a study of tumour-infiltrating T cells in Burkitt lymphoma. TCRdb keeps only in-frame clones here, not all; method: immunoSEQ multiplex PCR. This repertoire shows under 8,000 clones, around 10% found once; its top ten account for approximately 2.4%. Sequences were obtained from tumor tissue. Receptors originate from a human donor with diffuse large B-cell lymphoma.

This clone has a handful of counts. The genes are TRBV9 and TRBJ1-1; perhaps TRBD1 as D (5 bases). V was cut by 0 bases and J by 3 bases, with 9 bases left in between. CDR3 size: 14 residues. Germline CDR1 reads SGDLS; CDR2 reads YYNGEE. The CDR3 spells CASSVGRVDTEAFF. CDR3 coding DNA: TGTGCCAGCAGCGTAGGCAGGGTTGACACTGAAGCTTTCTTT.

The chain uses TRBV18 and TRBJ1-5; D remains unclear. Germline assignment: CDR1 KGHSH and CDR2 LQKENI. Trimming shortened V by 3 bases and J by 2 bases, and 14 bases separated the two germline ends. This CDR3 is 16 amino acids long. The CDR3 sequence is CASSPGEGWRNQPQHF. DNA of the CDR3: TGTGCCAGCTCACCGGGTGAAGGTTGGCGCAATCAGCCCCAGCATTTT.

This chain connects TRBV2 to TRBJ2-7; D may be TRBD2 (5 bases). The ends were cut back, 6 bases at V and 6 bases at J, with 12 bases in the middle. This CDR3 contains 12 residues. The germline V gene encodes CDR1 SNHLY and CDR2 FYNNEI. The DNA of the CDR3 is TGTGCCAGCAGGGCCCGGGGTTTCGAGCAGTACTTC. This gives the protein CASRARGFEQYF.